This T cell receptor beta chain was documented in a study of regulatory T cells in long-lasting Graves disease. Time point reported: newly diagnosed GD, antithyroid drugs for less than 3 months. Extracted PBMC RNA gave rise to the TCR library. Assembly of TCR beta libraries relied on iRepertoire HTBI primers together with Arm-PCR of CDR3 regions. TCRdb redid the calling of the multiplex PCR reads with MiXCR, one entry per CDR3 protein. This table has roughly 350,000 distinct CDR3 sequences, over 15% appearing once. The CDR3 has 12 amino acids. V lost 3 bases to trimming and J lost 11 bases; unmatched junction nucleotides: 6. Overall study results and limits: With persistent disease, TRBV28, TRBJ1-2 and TRBJ2-5 were the favored segments. New patients shared over 900 public clonotypes, and persistent patients shared more, with approximately 2,500.

This clonotype came up a few times. Its antigen is unidentified. Another study also made use of these data, one on T cells in Graves' hyperthyroidism and ophthalmopathy.

The starting material was peripheral blood mononuclear cells (PBMCs), obtained at new diagnosis, from a patient treated with antithyroid drugs. This receptor was identified in a man in his forties with Graves disease. V and J are TRBV12-3 or TRBV12-4 and TRBJ1-1, with 7 bases matching TRBD1. CDR3 amino acids: CASSFSRGLAFF. The CDR3 coding sequence is TGTGCCAGCAGTTTTAGTAGGGGGCTTGCTTTCTTT.